A selection of T cell receptor beta chains follows, all from one sample in a study of Ad26.COV2.S vaccination and SARS-CoV-2 variants. Profiling relied on immunoSEQ multiplex PCR, and the TCRdb table lists in-frame clones only, not all of them. The table has 300,000 to 350,000 clones, just under 85% seen once; the top ten hold around 2.2%. This sample comprised peripheral blood, obtained in a trial of Ad26.COV2.S vaccine versus placebo. These receptors were obtained from a person between 18 and 59 years old who received the Ad26.COV2.S COVID-19 vaccine or a placebo. Both conserved end residues are part of each CDR3. The order of the fields is CDR3 protein, CDR3 DNA, J gene, clone size, V gene, D gene. D genes are given only for firm matches. Size tells how often a clone was seen (once, few, many) or the class of an expanded clone, and some rows leave it out.

CASRIGGANYGYTF TGTGCCAGCCGCATAGGGGGAGCTAACTATGGCTACACCTTC TRBJ1-2 . TRBV27 .
CASSYGPYYEQYF TGTGCCAGCAGTTACGGCCCCTACTACGAGCAGTACTTC TRBJ2-7 . TRBV6-5 .
CASSFFGQPQHF TGTGCCAGCAGCTTTTTTGGTCAGCCCCAGCATTTT TRBJ1-5 . TRBV5-4 .
CASSPTDPQLNYGYTF TGTGCCAGCTCACCCACAGATCCCCAACTTAACTATGGCTACACCTTC TRBJ1-2 . TRBV18 .
CASSPGYEQYF TGTGCCAGCTCACCAGGTTACGAGCAGTACTTC TRBJ2-7 once TRBV18 .
CASSVADGYEQYF TGTGCCAGCAGCGTAGCTGACGGCTACGAGCAGTACTTC TRBJ2-7 . TRBV9 .
CASSPQPGNTIYF TGTGCCAGCTCACCACAACCTGGAAACACCATATATTTT TRBJ1-3 . TRBV18 .
CASALGQGETNEQFF TGTGCTAGTGCCCTGGGACAGGGTGAAACAAATGAGCAGTTCTTC TRBJ2-1 . TRBV12-5 TRBD1
CASSQVGGRDYGYTF TGTGCCAGCAGCCAAGTTGGGGGGCGCGACTATGGCTACACCTTC TRBJ1-2 . TRBV4-2 .
CASSAGRTGETQYF TGTGCCAGCAGTGCGGGTAGGACGGGAGAGACCCAGTACTTC TRBJ2-5 . TRBV2 .
CASRGQDSGNTIYF TGCGCCAGCAGGGGACAGGACTCTGGAAACACCATATATTTT TRBJ1-3 . TRBV5-1 TRBD1
CSASDDSRANNEQFF TGCAGTGCAAGTGATGATAGTCGGGCAAACAATGAGCAGTTCTTC TRBJ2-1 . TRBV20-1 .
CASTRTGFGSEKLFF TGTGCCAGCACCAGGACAGGGTTTGGTAGTGAAAAACTGTTTTTT TRBJ1-4 . TRBV28 TRBD1
CASSLPGQGFGSGNTIYF TGTGCCAGCAGTTTACCGGGACAGGGCTTTGGGTCTGGAAACACCATATATTTT TRBJ1-3 . TRBV28 TRBD1
CASSLNRLAGELFF TGTGCCAGCAGCTTAAATCGACTAGCCGGGGAGCTGTTTTTT TRBJ2-2 . TRBV7-3 .
CASSTRDNQETQYF TGTGCCAGTAGTACCCGGGACAACCAAGAGACCCAGTACTTC TRBJ2-5 once TRBV19 .
CASSIGRSPNQPQHF TGTGCCAGTAGTATCGGGCGGTCCCCCAATCAGCCCCAGCATTTT TRBJ1-5 once TRBV19 .
CASSYSTPRLTDTQYF TGTGCCAGCAGTTACTCTACCCCTCGGCTCACAGATACGCAGTATTTT TRBJ2-3 once TRBV6-6 .